A single sample is the source of the 3 T cell receptor beta chains below, sequenced in a study of control samples from healthy donors and cancer patients. Some clones are missing from TCRdb's copy, which holds only in-frame ones; the method was immunoSEQ multiplex PCR. The sample has under 200,000 clones, 85% to 95% seen once. Sequenced sample: blood. The receptors stem from a woman in her thirties or forties in good health.

The gene calls are TRBV6-1 and TRBJ1-5; 9 bases are shared with TRBD1. The trim removed 5 bases at V and 7 bases at J, leaving 3 bases unmatched. The length of the CDR3 is 13 residues. Germline V lookup: CDR1 MNHNS, CDR2 SASEGT. The CDR3 nucleotides are TGTGCCAGCAGTTGGACAGGGGAACAGCCCCAGCATTTT. Its protein is CASSWTGEQPQHF.

This clone was counted between two and nine times. V is TRBV7-8 and J is TRBJ1-2; D call uncertain. CDR1 and CDR2 from the germline V gene are SGHVS and FQNEAQ. CDR3 length: 14 amino acids. The ends were cut back, 1 base at V and 0 bases at J, with 6 bases in the middle. CDR3 coding DNA: TGTGCCAGCAGCTTAGGGACGGCTAACTATGGCTACACCTTC. Translated: CASSLGTANYGYTF.

The chain links TRBV11-2 to TRBJ1-1, with 7 positions matching TRBD1. The CDR3 extends over 15 amino acids. Losses at the gene ends were 6 bases for V and 1 base for J; bases not matched to a gene: 8. Germline assignment: CDR1 SGHAT and CDR2 FQNNGV. CDR3 DNA sequence: TGTGCCAGCAGGGTGAACTACAGGGGGAACACTGAAGCTTTCTTT. Amino acid sequence: CASRVNYRGNTEAFF. Filled out from reference TRBV11-2 and TRBJ1-1, the complete variable domain reads EAGVAQSPRYKIIEKRQSVAFWCNPISGHATLYWYQQILGQGPKLLIQFQNNGVVDDSQLPKDRFSAERLKGVDSTLKIQPAKLEDSAVYLCASRVNYRGNTEAFFGQGTRLTVV.